This T cell receptor beta chain was sequenced in a study of cytomegalovirus exposure and HLA in healthy donors. Study-wide results and caveats: Productive rates of about 90% or about 30% were seen for most TCR beta V segments in an earlier analysis. Highly shared sequence variants in one cluster were likely a sequencing artifact. A few chains tied to CMV proved CMV antigen-specific in vitro.

As to this clone: As yet, its antigen is unknown.

The CDR3 totals 14 residues. Per germline, CDR1 MGHRA and CDR2 YSYEKL. The V and J ends lost 4 bases and 2 bases respectively, with 11 bases between them. The PCR had 60 Vbeta and 13 Jbeta primers. Profiling relied on immunoSEQ multiplex PCR, and the TCRdb table lists in-frame clones only, not all of them. The sample totals fewer than 85,000 clones. The gene calls are TRBV4-1 and TRBJ1-2; D remains ambiguous. The specimen sequenced was PBMCs. The source of this sequence is a man aged 50 to 60 in good health and CMV-seropositive. CDR3 protein: CASSPTAGNYGYTF. In DNA, the CDR3 is TGCGCCAGCAGCCCTACCGCCGGGAACTATGGCTACACCTTC.